These T cell receptor beta chains were read from a single sample in a study of prognosis after radiotherapy for stage I lung cancer. TCRdb used MiXCR to reprocess the multiplex PCR reads, holding one entry per CDR3 protein. Of more than 13,000 distinct CDR3 sequences listed, roughly 27% are singletons. Specimen: PBMCs, collected before or after stereotactic body radiation therapy (not recorded which). The source of these receptors is a donor aged 50 or older with non-small cell lung cancer. CDR3s include the opening cysteine and the closing phenylalanine or tryptophan. D genes are given only for firm matches. The listing skips clone size in some rows; elsewhere it reads once, few, many or a size class.

>TRBV7-8|many|TRBJ1-4|TRBD1
CASSFGGPGQGNEKLFF
TGTGCCAGCAGCTTTGGGGGGCCGGGACAGGGAAATGAAAAACTGTTTTTT
>TRBV6-1|NA|TRBJ2-2|NA
CASSKSGIHTGELFF
TGTGCCAGCAGTAAGAGCGGTATTCATACCGGGGAGCTGTTTTTT
>TRBV3-1|many|TRBJ2-7|NA
CASSRDPEGLQYF
TGTGCCAGCAGCCGGGACCCCGAGGGTTTACAGTACTTC
>TRBV19|NA|TRBJ2-1|NA
CASSMLEGGMGEQFF
TGTGCCAGTAGTATGCTAGAGGGGGGGATGGGTGAGCAGTTCTTC
>TRBV19|medium-sized|TRBJ2-2|TRBD1
CASIPQGNAGELFF
TGTGCCAGTATTCCACAGGGGAACGCCGGGGAGCTGTTTTTT
>TRBV4-1|many|TRBJ1-5|NA
CASSQIRVDQPQHF
TGCGCCAGCAGCCAAATCAGAGTCGATCAGCCCCAGCATTTT
>TRBV3-1|many|TRBJ2-7|NA
CASSLGRGYEQYF
TGTGCCAGCAGCCTTGGTAGGGGCTACGAGCAGTACTTC
>TRBV28|medium-sized|TRBJ2-3|NA
CASSLILARSADTQYF
TGTGCCAGCAGTTTAATTCTAGCGAGGAGTGCAGATACGCAGTATTTT
>TRBV30|many|TRBJ2-7|TRBD1
CAWSFRTGGTYEQYF
TGTGCCTGGAGTTTCCGGACAGGGGGCACCTACGAGCAGTACTTC
>TRBV5-6|NA|TRBJ1-5|TRBD1
CARSQGDLWEDQPQNF
TGTGCCAGAAGCCAGGGGGACCTCTGGGAGGACCAGCCCCAGAATTTT
>TRBV5-1|many|TRBJ2-7|TRBD1
CASSLGGTGGYEQYF
TGCGCCAGCAGCTTGGGCGGGACAGGGGGCTACGAGCAGTACTTC
>TRBV11-2|many|TRBJ2-5|TRBD1
CASSSEGQGDQETQYF
TGTGCCAGCAGCTCGGAGGGACAGGGGGACCAAGAGACCCAGTACTTC
>TRBV19|many|TRBJ2-1|NA
CASSKPSGPSYNEQFF
TGTGCCAGTAGTAAACCCTCCGGGCCCTCCTACAATGAGCAGTTCTTC
>TRBV3-1|NA|TRBJ2-7|NA
CASSPDHPMGATTYEQYF
TGTGCCAGCAGCCCTGACCACCCCATGGGTGCGACGACCTACGAGCAGTACTTC
>TRBV28|many|TRBJ1-4|NA
CASSLDTSTNEKLFF
TGTGCCAGCAGTTTGGACACTTCAACTAATGAAAAACTGTTTTTT
>TRBV19|many|TRBJ2-1|NA
CASSMRIRISYNEQFF
TGTGCCAGTAGTATGAGGATTAGAATATCCTACAATGAGCAGTTCTTC